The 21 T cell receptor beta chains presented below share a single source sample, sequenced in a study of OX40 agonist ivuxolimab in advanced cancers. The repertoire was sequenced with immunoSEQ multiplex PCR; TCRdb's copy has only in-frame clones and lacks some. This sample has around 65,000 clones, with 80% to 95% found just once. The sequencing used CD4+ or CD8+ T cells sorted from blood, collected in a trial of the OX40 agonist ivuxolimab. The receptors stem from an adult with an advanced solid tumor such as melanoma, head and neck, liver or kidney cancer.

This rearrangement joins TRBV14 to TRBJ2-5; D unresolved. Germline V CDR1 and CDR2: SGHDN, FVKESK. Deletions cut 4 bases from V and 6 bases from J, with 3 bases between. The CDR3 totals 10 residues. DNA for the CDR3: TGTGCCAGCAGCCCGAAGACCCAGTACTTC. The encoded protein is CASSPKTQYF.

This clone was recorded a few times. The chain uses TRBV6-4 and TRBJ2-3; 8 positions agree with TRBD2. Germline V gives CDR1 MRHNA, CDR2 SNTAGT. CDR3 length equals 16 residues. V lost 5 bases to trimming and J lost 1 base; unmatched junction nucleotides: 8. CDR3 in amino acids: CASSPQETSGTDTQYF. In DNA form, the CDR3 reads TGTGCCAGCAGTCCCCAGGAGACTAGCGGCACAGATACGCAGTATTTT.

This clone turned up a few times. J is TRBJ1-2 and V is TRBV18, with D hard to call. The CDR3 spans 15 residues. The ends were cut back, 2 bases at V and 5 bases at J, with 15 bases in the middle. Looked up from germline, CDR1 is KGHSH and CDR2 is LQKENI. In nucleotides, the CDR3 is TGTGCCAGCTCACCAGAGCCAGAGGACTGGTATGGCTACACCTTC. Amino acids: CASSPEPEDWYGYTF.

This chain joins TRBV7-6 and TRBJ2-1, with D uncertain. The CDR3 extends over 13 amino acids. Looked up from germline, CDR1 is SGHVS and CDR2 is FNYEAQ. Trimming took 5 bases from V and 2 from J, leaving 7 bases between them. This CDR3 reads CASSVTTYNEQFF. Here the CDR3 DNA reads TGTGCCAGCAGCGTAACAACCTACAATGAGCAGTTCTTC.

The CDR3 region is CASSWMNTEAFF. The CDR3 DNA reads TGTGCCAGCAGCTGGATGAACACTGAAGCTTTCTTT. The V and J genes are TRBV7-9 and TRBJ1-1; D remains unclear. The germline CDR1 and CDR2 sequences are SEHNR and FQNEAQ (reference sequence). V was shortened by 4 bases and J by 0 bases, with 3 bases between the two germline ends. The CDR3 loop spans 12 amino acids.

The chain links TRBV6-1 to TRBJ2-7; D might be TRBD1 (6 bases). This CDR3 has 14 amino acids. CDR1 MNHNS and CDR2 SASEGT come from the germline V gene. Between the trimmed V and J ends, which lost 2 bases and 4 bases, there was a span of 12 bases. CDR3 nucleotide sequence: TGTGCCAGCAGTGAATCCGGGACATCGTACGAGCAGTACTTC. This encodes CASSESGTSYEQYF.

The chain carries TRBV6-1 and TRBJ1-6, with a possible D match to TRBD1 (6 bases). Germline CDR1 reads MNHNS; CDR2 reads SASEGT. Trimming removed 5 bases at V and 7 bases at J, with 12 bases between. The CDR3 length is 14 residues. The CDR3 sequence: CASSWGAENSPLHF. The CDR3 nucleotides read TGTGCCAGCAGTTGGGGGGCGGAGAATTCACCCCTCCACTTT.

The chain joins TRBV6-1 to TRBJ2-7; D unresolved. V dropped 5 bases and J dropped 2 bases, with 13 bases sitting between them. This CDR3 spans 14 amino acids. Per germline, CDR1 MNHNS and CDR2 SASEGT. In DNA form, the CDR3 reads TGTGCCAGCAGTTGGGGTAACGAAGCCTACGAGCAGTACTTC. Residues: CASSWGNEAYEQYF.

The CDR3 reads CASSGDDTQYF. CDR3 coding DNA: TGTGCCAGTAGTGGGGACGATACGCAGTATTTT. This chain connects TRBV19 to TRBJ2-3; D is tentatively TRBD1 or TRBD2 (5 bases each). Trimming shortened V by 5 bases and J by 6 bases, and 6 bases separated the two germline ends. Germline lookup yields CDR1 LNHDA and CDR2 SQIVND (reference sequence). The CDR3 is 11 amino acids.

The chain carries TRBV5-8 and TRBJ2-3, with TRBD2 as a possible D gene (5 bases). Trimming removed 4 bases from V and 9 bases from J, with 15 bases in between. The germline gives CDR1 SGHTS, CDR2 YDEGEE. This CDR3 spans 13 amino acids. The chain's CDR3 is CASSPRTGITQYF. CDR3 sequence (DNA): TGTGCCAGCAGCCCTAGGACGGGGATAACGCAGTATTTT.

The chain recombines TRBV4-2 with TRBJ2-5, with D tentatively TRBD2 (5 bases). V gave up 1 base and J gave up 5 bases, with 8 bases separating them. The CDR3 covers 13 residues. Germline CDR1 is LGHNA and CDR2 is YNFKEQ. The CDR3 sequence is CASSQGLMETQYF. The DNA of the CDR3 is TGTGCCAGCAGCCAAGGACTAATGGAGACCCAGTACTTC.

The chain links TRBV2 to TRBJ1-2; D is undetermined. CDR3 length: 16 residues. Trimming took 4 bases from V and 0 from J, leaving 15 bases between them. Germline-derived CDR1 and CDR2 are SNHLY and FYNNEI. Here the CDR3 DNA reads TGTGCCAGCAGTGGCTTCGGAGGGCCAGCTAACTATGGCTACACCTTC. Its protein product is CASSGFGGPANYGYTF.

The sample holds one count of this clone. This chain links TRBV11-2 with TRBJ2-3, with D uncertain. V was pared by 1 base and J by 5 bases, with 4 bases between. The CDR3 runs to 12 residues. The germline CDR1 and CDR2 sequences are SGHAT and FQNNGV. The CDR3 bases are TGTGCCAGCAGCTTAGTAGGAGATACGCAGTATTTT. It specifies CASSLVGDTQYF.

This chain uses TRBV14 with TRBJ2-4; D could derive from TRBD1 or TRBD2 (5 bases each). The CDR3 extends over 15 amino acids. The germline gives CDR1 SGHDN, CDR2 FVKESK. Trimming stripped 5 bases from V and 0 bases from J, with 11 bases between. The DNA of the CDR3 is TGTGCCAGCAGCGAGGGGTGGCTAGCCAAAAACATTCAGTACTTC. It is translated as CASSEGWLAKNIQYF.

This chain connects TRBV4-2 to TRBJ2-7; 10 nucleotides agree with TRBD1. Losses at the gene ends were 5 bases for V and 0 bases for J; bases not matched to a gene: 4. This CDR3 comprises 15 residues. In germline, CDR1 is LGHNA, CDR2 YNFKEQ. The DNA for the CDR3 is TGTGCCAGCAGCTTCCGGGACAGGGGCTCCTACGAGCAGTACTTC. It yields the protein CASSFRDRGSYEQYF.

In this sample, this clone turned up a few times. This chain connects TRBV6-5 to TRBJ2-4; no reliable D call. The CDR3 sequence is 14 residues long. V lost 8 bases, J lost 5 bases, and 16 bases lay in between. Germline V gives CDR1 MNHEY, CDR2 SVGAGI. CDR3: CASRTQAKENIQYF. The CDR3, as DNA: TGTGCCAGCCGGACCCAAGCTAAAGAAAACATTCAGTACTTC.

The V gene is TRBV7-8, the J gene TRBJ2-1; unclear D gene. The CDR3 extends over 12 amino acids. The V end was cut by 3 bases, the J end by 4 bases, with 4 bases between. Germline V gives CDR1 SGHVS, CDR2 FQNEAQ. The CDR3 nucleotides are TGTGCCAGCAGCTTTGGGTACAATGAGCAGTTCTTC. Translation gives CASSFGYNEQFF.

Here the CDR3 DNA reads TGTGCCAGCAGTGATCGCGACAGGGAACAAGAGACCCAGTACTTC. It translates to CASSDRDREQETQYF. The rearrangement links TRBV2 to TRBJ2-5; 7 nucleotides line up with TRBD1. There are 15 residues in the CDR3. V shed 3 bases, J shed 2 bases, and the junction held 6 bases outside the gene matches. Germline V lookup: CDR1 SNHLY, CDR2 FYNNEI.

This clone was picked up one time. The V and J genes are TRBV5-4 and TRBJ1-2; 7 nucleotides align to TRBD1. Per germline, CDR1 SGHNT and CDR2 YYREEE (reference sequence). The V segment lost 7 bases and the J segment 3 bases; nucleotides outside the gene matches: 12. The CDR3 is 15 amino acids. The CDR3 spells CASLVAGTDYYGYTF. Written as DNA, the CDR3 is TGTGCCAGCCTCGTGGCGGGGACAGACTACTATGGCTACACCTTC.

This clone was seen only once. For the CDR3, the DNA is TGCGCCAGCAGCCAATTTGTAGGGAAACAAGAGACCCAGTACTTC. This translates into CASSQFVGKQETQYF. The V and J genes are TRBV4-1 and TRBJ2-5; D unresolved. CDR1 is MGHRA, CDR2 YSYEKL, per germline. CDR3 length: 15 residues. The V and J ends lost 2 bases and 2 bases respectively, with 12 bases between them.

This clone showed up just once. The CDR3 loop is CASSTKTDISGANVLTF. The CDR3 nucleotides are TGTGCCAGCAGCACTAAGACAGACATCTCTGGGGCCAACGTCCTGACTTTC. The chain has TRBV9 and TRBJ2-6; D is possibly TRBD1 (5 bases). Germline V lookup: CDR1 SGDLS, CDR2 YYNGEE. The CDR3 has 17 residues. V dropped 4 bases and J dropped 0 bases, with 14 bases sitting between them.